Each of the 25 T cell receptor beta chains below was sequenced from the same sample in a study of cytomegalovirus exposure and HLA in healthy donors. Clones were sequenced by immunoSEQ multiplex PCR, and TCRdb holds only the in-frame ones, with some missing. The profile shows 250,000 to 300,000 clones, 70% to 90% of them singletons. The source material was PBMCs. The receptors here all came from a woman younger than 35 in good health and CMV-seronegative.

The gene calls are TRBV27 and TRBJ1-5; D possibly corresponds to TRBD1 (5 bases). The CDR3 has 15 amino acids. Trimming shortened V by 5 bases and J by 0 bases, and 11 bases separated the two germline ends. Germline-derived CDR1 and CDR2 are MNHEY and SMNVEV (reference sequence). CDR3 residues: CASSPTENSNQPQHF. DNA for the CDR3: TGTGCCAGCAGTCCGACAGAAAATAGCAATCAGCCCCAGCATTTT.

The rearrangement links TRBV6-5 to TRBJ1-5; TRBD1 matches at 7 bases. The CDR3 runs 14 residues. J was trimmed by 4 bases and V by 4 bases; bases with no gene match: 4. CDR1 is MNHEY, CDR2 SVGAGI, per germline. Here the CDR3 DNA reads TGTGCCAGCAGTTCCGGGACAGCTAATCAGCCCCAGCATTTT. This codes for CASSSGTANQPQHF.

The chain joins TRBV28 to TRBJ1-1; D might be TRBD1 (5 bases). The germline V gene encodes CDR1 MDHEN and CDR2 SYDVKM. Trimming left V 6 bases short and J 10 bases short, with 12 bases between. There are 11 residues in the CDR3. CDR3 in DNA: TGTGCCAGCAGGTTGGGGGGACGAGCTTTCTTT. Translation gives CASRLGGRAFF.

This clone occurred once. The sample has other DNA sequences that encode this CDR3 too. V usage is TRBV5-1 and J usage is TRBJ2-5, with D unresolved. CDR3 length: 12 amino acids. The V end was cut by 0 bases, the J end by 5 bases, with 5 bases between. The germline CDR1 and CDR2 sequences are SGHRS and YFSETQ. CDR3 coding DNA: TGCGCCAGCAGCTTGGCAGGCGAGACCCAGTACTTC. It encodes CASSLAGETQYF.

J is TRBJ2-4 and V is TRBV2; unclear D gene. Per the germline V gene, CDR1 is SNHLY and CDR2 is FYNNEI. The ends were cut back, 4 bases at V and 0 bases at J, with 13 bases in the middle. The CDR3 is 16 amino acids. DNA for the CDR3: TGTGCCAGCAGTGGGCGGTTGTCCCTAGCCAAAAACATTCAGTACTTC. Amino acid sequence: CASSGRLSLAKNIQYF.

CDR3 protein: CASSQDTGPQHF. The CDR3 nucleotides are TGCGCCAGCAGCCAAGATACGGGGCCCCAGCATTTT. The gene calls are TRBV4-3 and TRBJ1-5; D unclear. CDR1 LGHNA and CDR2 YSLEER come from the germline V gene. CDR3 length equals 12 residues. Trimming pared 0 bases from V and 9 bases from J, leaving 6 bases between.

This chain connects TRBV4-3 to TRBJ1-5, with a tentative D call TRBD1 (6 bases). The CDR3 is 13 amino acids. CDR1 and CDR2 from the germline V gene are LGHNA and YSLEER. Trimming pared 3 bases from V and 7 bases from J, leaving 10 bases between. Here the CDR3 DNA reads TGCGCCAGCAGCCAGAGGGGGGGACAGCCCCAGCATTTT. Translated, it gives CASSQRGGQPQHF.

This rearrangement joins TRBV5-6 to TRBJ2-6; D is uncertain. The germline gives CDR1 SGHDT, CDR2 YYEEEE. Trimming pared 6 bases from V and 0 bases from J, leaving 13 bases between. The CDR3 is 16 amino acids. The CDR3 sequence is CASTFRKNSGANVLTF. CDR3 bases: TGTGCCAGCACCTTCAGGAAAAACTCTGGGGCCAACGTCCTGACTTTC. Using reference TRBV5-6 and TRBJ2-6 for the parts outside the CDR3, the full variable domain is DAGVTQSPTHLIKTRGQQVTLRCSPKSGHDTVSWYQQALGQGPQFIFQYYEEEERQRGNFPDRFSGHQFPNYSSELNVNALLLGDSALYLCASTFRKNSGANVLTFGAGSRLTVL.

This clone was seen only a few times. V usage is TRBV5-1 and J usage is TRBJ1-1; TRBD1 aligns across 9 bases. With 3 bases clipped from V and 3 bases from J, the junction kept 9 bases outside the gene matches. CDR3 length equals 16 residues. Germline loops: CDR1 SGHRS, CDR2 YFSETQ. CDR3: CASSWAGDRVDTEAFF. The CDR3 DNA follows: TGCGCCAGCAGCTGGGCGGGGGACAGGGTCGACACTGAAGCTTTCTTT. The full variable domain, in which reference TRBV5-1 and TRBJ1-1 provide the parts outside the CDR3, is KAGVTQTPRYLIKTRGQQVTLSCSPISGHRSVSWYQQTPGQGLQFLFEYFSETQRNKGNFPGRFSGRQFSNSRSEMNVSTLELGDSALYLCASSWAGDRVDTEAFFGQGTRLTVV.

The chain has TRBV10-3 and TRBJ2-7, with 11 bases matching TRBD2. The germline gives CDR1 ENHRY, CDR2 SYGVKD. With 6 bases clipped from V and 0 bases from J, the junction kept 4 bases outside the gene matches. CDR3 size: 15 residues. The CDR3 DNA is TGTGCCATCAGAAAGACTAGCGGGACCTCCTACGAGCAGTACTTC. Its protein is CAIRKTSGTSYEQYF.

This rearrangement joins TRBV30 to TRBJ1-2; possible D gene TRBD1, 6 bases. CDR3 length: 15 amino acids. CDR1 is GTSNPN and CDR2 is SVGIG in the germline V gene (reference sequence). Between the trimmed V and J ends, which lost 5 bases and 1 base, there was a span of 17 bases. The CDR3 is CAWGRSGTNNYGYTF. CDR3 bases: TGTGCCTGGGGCCGGTCCGGGACAAATAACTATGGCTACACCTTC.

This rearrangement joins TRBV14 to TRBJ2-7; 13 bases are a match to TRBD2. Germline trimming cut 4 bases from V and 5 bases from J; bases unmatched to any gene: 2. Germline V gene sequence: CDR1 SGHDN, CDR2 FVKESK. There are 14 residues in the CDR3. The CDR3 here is CASSLLAGGDEQYF. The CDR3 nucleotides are TGTGCCAGCAGCCTACTAGCGGGAGGGGACGAGCAGTACTTC.

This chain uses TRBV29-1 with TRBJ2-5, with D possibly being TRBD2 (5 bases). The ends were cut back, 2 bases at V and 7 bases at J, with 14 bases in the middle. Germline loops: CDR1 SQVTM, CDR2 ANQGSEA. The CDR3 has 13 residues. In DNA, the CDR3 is TGCAGCGTTGAACGGACCGGCGGGTCGACCCAGTACTTC. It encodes CSVERTGGSTQYF.

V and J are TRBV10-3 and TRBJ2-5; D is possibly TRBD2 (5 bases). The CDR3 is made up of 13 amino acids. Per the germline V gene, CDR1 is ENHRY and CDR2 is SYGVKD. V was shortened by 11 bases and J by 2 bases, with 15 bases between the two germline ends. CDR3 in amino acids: CAPRLASQETQYF. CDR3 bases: TGTGCCCCCCGGTTAGCGTCTCAAGAGACCCAGTACTTC.

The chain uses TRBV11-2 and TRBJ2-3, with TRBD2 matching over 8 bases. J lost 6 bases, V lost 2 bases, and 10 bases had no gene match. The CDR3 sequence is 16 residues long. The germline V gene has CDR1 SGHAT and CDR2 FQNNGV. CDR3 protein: CASSLNSGLASDTQYF. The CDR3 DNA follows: TGTGCCAGCAGCTTAAATTCAGGACTAGCTTCCGATACGCAGTATTTT. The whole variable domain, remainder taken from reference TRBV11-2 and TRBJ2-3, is EAGVAQSPRYKIIEKRQSVAFWCNPISGHATLYWYQQILGQGPKLLIQFQNNGVVDDSQLPKDRFSAERLKGVDSTLKIQPAKLEDSAVYLCASSLNSGLASDTQYFGPGTRLTVL.

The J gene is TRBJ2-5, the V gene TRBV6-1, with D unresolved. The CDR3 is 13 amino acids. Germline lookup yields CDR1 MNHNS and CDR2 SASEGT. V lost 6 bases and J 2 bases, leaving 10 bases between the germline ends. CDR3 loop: CASRFGVQETQYF. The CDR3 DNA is TGTGCCAGCAGATTCGGTGTTCAAGAGACCCAGTACTTC.

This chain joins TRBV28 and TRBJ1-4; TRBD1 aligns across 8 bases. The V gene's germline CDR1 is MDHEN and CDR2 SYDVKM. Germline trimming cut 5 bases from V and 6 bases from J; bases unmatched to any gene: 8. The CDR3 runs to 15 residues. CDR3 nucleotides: TGTGCCAGCAGTCCCAGGGGGCTGAGGCATGAAAAACTGTTTTTT. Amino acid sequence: CASSPRGLRHEKLFF. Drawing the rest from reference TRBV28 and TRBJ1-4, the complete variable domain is DVKVTQSSRYLVKRTGEKVFLECVQDMDHENMFWYRQDPGLGLRLIYFSYDVKMKEKGDIPEGYSVSREKKERFSLILESASTNQTSMYLCASSPRGLRHEKLFFGSGTQLSVL.

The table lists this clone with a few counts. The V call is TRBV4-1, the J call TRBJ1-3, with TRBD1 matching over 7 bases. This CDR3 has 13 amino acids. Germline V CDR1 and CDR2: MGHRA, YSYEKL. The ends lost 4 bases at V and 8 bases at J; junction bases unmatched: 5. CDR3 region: CASSLEGADTIYF. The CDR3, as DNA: TGCGCCAGCAGCCTAGAGGGGGCGGACACCATATATTTT.

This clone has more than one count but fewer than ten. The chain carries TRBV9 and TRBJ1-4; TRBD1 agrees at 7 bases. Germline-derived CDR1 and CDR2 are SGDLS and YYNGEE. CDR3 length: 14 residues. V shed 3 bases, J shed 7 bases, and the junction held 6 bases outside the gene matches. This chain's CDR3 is CASSATGRGEKLFF. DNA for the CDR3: TGTGCCAGCAGCGCGACAGGGCGGGGTGAAAAACTGTTTTTT. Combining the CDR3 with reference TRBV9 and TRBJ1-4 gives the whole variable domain DSGVTQTPKHLITATGQRVTLRCSPRSGDLSVYWYQQSLDQGLQFLIQYYNGEERAKGNILERFSAQQFPDLHSELNLSSLELGDSALYFCASSATGRGEKLFFGSGTQLSVL.

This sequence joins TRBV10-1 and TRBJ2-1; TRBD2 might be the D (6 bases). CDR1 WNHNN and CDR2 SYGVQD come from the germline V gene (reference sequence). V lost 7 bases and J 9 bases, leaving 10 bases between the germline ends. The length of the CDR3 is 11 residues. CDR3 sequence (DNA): TGCGCCAGCACGGAGGGCCTTGAGCAGTTCTTC. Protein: CASTEGLEQFF.

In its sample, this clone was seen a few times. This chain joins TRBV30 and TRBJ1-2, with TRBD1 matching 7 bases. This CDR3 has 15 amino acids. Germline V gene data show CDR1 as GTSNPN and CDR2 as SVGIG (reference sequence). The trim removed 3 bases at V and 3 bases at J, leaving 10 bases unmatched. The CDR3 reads CAWRETGTPYYGYTF. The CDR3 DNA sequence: TGTGCCTGGAGGGAGACAGGGACGCCCTACTATGGCTACACCTTC.

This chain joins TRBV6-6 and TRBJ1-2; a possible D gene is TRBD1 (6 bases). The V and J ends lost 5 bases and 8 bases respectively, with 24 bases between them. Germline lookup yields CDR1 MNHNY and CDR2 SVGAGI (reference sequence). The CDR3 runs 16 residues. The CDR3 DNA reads TGTGCCAGCAGTCCCACATTCCAGGGGACGAGGGTAGGCTACACCTTC. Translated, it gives CASSPTFQGTRVGYTF.

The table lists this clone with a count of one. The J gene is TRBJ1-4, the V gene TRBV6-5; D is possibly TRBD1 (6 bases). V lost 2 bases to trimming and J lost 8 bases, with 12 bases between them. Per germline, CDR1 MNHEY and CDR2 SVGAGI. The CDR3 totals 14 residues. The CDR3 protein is CASSYRQGSEKLFF. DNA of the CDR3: TGTGCCAGCAGTTACCGGCAGGGGAGCGAAAAACTGTTTTTT.

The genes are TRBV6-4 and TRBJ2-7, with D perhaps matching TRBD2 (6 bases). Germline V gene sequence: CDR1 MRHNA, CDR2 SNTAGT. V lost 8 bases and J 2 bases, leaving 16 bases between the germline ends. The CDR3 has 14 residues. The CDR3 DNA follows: TGTGCCAGCCTGGAGGGAAGTAATCCCTACGAGCAGTACTTC. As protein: CASLEGSNPYEQYF.

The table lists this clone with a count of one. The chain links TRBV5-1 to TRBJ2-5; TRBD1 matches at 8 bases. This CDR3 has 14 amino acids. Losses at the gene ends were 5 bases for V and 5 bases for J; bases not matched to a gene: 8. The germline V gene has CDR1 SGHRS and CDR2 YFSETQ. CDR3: CASRYITGGETQYF. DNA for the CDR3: TGCGCCAGCAGATACATTACAGGGGGTGAGACCCAGTACTTC.